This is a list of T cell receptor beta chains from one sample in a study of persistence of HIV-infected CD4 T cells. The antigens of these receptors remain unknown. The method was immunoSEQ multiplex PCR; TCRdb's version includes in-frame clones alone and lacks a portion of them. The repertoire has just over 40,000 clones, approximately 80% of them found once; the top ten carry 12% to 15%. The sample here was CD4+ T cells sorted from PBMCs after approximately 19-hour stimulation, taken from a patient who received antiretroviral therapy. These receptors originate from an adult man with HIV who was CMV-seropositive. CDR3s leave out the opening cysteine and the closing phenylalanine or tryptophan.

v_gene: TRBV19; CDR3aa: ASSTTKLAGVLNEQF
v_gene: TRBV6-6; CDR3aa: ASSYEGQVNQPQH
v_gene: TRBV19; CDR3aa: ASSSPRGSGANVLT
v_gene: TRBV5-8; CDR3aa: ASRTGVRVLAF
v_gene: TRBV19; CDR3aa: ASTPGPYRGFSYNSPLH
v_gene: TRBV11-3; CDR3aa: ASSAPGQGKGEQF
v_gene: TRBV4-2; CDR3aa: ASSSEGRGYEQY
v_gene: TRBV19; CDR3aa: ASSMDGTATNEKLF
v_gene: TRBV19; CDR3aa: ASSRTSGRLGELF
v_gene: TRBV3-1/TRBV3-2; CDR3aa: ASSLGQGVRYEQY
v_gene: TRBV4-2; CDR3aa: ASSPDAARNSPLH
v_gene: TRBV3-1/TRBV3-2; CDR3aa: ASSWGTEAF
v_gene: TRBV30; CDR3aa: AWSLSGNTIY
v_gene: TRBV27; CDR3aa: ASSFYGTGNTGELF
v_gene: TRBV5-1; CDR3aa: ASSLAASGSTDTQY
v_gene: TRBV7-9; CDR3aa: ASSLKITGGPMTQY
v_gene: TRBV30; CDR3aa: AWTGLGGRSYNEQF
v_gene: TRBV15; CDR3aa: ATSGEGTGAGEQY
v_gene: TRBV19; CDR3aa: ASRSQGNTEAF
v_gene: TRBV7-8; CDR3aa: ASSLRTESYNEQF
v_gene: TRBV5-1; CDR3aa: ASSLMQFYEQY
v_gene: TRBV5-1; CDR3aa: ASSYRVEGYGYT
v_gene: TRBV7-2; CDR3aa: ASSGRTSGSLRDEQY
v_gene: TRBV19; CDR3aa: ASSTSGFQPQH
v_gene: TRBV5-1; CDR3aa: ASSLSGTGDSPLH
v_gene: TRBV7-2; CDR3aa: ASSPRRGWDQPQH
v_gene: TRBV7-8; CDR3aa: ASSLGTVLTEAF
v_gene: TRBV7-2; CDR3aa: ASSLGSGAGNTEAF
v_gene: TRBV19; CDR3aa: ASSIGSTDTQY
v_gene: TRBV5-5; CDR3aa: ASSFGQGRVTEAF
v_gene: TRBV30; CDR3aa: AWSGQSNQPQH
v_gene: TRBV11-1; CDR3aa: ASSLGGRNTEAF
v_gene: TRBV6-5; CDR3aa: ASSIGQTIYGYT
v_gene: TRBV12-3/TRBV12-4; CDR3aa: ASSLLVYEQY
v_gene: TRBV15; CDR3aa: ATSDGLASTDTQY
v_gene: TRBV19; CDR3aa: ASSIEIGRAF
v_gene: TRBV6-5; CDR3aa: ASSYVGGKLF
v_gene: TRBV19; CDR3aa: ASSETVNYGYT
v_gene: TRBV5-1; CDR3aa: ASSLGDRSVPGELF
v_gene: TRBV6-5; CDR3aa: ASSYSRGNEQY
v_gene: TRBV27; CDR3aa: ASSSPTGPEQF
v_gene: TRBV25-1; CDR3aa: ASTRGLTEAF
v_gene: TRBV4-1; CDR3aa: ASSQDENSGYGYT
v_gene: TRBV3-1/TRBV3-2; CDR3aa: ASSQRPRDGRRLSPLH
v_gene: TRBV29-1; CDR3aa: SARGTGELF
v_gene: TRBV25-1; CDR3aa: ASSDPSGSGTDTQY
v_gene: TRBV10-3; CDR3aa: AIKGLANTGELF
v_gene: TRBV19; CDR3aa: ASSKGFKNTEAF